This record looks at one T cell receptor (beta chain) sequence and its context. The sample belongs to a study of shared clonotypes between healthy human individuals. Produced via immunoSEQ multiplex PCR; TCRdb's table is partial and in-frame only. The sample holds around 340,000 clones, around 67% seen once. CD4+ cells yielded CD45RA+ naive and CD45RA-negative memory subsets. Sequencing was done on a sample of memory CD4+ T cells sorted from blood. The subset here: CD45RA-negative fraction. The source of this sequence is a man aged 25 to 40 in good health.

Here the CDR3 reads CASSLIQNTEAFF. The CDR3 coding sequence is TGTGCCAGCAGTCTTATTCAGAACACTGAAGCTTTCTTT. This chain links TRBV2 with TRBJ1-1; no firm D call. Germline assignment: CDR1 SNHLY and CDR2 FYNNEI. This CDR3 has 13 residues. The ends were cut back, 5 bases at V and 1 base at J, with 8 bases in the middle.